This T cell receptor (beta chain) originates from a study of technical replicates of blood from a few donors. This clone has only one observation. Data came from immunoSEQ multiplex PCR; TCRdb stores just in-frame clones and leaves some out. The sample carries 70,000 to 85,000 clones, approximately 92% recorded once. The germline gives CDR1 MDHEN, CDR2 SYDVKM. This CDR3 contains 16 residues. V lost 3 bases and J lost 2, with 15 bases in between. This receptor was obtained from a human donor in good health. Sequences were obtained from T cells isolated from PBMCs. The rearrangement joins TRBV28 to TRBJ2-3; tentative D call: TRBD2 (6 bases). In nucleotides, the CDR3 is TGTGCCAGCAGTTTCCCGCAGGGAGGTATCACAGATACGCAGTATTTT. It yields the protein CASSFPQGGITDTQYF.